This TCR beta chain is drawn from a study of blood T cell repertoires in COVID-19. In the study overall: PBMCs, B-cell-depleted T cells, or T cells provided the cDNA or gDNA that made up the material.

This clone came up once. How the authors handled the data: Counts of nucleated cells, estimated from reference gene primer amplification, were obtained. The assay was immunoSEQ multiplex PCR, and TCRdb's table has in-frame clones only and misses some. For V, J and clone size, that table is used; D and trimming come from the DNA. The sample comprises around 280,000 clones, nearly 90% of which are singletons, and 11% rests with the top ten. The Seattle patients, enrolled during active infection, were followed longitudinally. J gave up 3 bases and V 5 bases, and 10 bases lay outside the gene matches. Germline lookup yields CDR1 SQVTM and CDR2 ANQGSEA. The CDR3 runs 15 residues.

The sequence derives from a woman aged 25 to 39 with COVID-19, enrolled during active disease. The J gene is TRBJ1-1, the V gene TRBV29-1; 9 bases map to TRBD1. The material sequenced was peripheral blood. The DNA for the CDR3 is TGCAGCGTTTCCGGAACCGGGACAGGGTACACTGAAGCTTTCTTT. Protein product: CSVSGTGTGYTEAFF. Drawing the rest from reference TRBV29-1 and TRBJ1-1, the complete variable domain is SAVISQKPSRDICQRGTSLTIQCQVDSQVTMMFWYRQQPGQSLTLIATANQGSEATYESGFVIDKFPISRPNLTFSTLTVSNMSPEDSSIYLCSVSGTGTGYTEAFFGQGTRLTVV.